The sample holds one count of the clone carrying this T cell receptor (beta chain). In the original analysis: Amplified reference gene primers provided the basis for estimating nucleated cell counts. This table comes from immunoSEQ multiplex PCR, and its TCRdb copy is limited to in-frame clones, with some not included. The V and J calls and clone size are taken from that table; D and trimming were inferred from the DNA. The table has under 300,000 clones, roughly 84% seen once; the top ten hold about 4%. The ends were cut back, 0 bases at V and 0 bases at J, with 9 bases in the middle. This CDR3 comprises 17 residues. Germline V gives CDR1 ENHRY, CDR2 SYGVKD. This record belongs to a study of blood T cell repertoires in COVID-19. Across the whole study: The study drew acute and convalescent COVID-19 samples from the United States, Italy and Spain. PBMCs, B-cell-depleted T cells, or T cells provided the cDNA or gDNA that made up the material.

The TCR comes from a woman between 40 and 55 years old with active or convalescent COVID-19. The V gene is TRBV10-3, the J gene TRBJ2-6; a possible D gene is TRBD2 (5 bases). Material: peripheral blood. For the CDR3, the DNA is TGTGCCATCAGTGAGTCGGAGGTGCACTCTGGGGCCAACGTCCTGACTTTC. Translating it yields CAISESEVHSGANVLTF.